The clone carrying this TCR beta chain appeared a few times. This likely traces to a read error, being one base from a far larger clone. From 400 to 450 ng of RNA, a library with molecular barcoded alpha/delta and beta/gamma adaptors was made. TCRdb independently ran MiXCR on the reads; one entry per CDR3 protein. The repertoire holds tens of thousands of distinct CDR3 sequences, approximately 15% seen once, with less than 9% in the top ten. The data are from a study of read filtering for tumor transcriptome and immune sequencing. Study as a whole: Under ten patients were R-ISS I, some 16 were R-ISS II, 7 were R-ISS III.

At the time of active disease, bone marrow was collected from every patient. The CDR3 has 13 amino acids. V was shortened by 7 bases and J by 8 bases, with 15 bases between the two germline ends. Germline V gives CDR1 MNHEY, CDR2 SVGEGT. This rearrangement joins TRBV6-2 or TRBV6-3 to TRBJ2-1; D unclear. This TCR was recovered from a donor over 35 with multiple myeloma. The sequencing sample was made of a population of CD138-negative cells sorted from bone marrow. CDR3 in amino acids: CASTRESNHEQFF. Here the CDR3 DNA reads TGTGCCAGCACCCGCGAATCTAATCATGAGCAGTTCTTC.